The rows below give T cell receptor beta chains drawn from one sample of a study of beta chain features in type 1 diabetes. The method was immunoSEQ multiplex PCR; TCRdb's version includes in-frame clones alone and lacks a portion of them. The repertoire includes 95,000 to 150,000 clones, about 15% of them detected once, and over 2% sits in the top ten. Sequencing was carried out using central memory CD4+ T cells from blood. The receptors stem from a young man with type 1 diabetes. Both conserved end residues are part of each CDR3. The D gene is left open where the match is weak. Clone size is given for some rows only: seen once, a few or many times, or a class if the clone is expanded.

cdr3_aa,cdr3_nt,j_call,v_call,d_call,clone_size
CASSREGAVGTDTQYF,TGCGCCAGCAGCCGTGAGGGGGCGGTGGGGACAGATACGCAGTATTTT,TRBJ2-3,TRBV4-3,TRBD1,NA
CASRGRAYGYTF,TGTGCCAGTAGGGGCAGGGCGTATGGCTACACCTTC,TRBJ1-2,TRBV19,NA,few
CASSFDRIAKNIQYF,TGTGCCAGCAGCTTTGACCGCATAGCCAAAAACATTCAGTACTTC,TRBJ2-4,TRBV7-2,NA,NA
CASSFKGTGGGYTF,TGTGCCAGCAGCTTCAAAGGGACAGGGGGTGGCTACACCTTC,TRBJ1-2,TRBV7-2,TRBD1,few
CASSRSGTDYNYGYTF,TGTGCCAGCAGTAGGAGTGGTACAGACTATAACTATGGCTACACCTTC,TRBJ1-2,TRBV28,NA,NA
CSAGRGANEKLFF,TGCAGCGCTGGGAGAGGCGCTAATGAAAAACTGTTTTTT,TRBJ1-4,TRBV29-1,NA,few
CSVQGSYQGDNYGYTF,TGCAGCGTTCAAGGGTCATACCAGGGAGATAACTATGGCTACACCTTC,TRBJ1-2,TRBV29-1,NA,NA
CASSPGLAGGLDTQYF,TGCGCCAGCAGCCCCGGACTAGCGGGGGGTCTCGATACGCAGTATTTT,TRBJ2-3,TRBV10-2,TRBD2,few
CASSLGAGGHNEQFF,TGTGCCAGCAGCTTAGGAGCGGGGGGTCACAATGAGCAGTTCTTC,TRBJ2-1,TRBV7-7,TRBD2,few
CSVDERDQNNEQFF,TGCAGCGTTGATGAGCGGGACCAAAACAATGAGCAGTTCTTC,TRBJ2-1,TRBV29-1,TRBD2,few
CSVGAGKIQSGELFF,TGCAGCGTTGGGGCAGGGAAAATTCAATCCGGGGAGCTGTTTTTT,TRBJ2-2,TRBV29-1,NA,NA
CASSLALYKNTEAFF,TGTGCCAGCAGCTTAGCGCTCTACAAGAACACTGAAGCTTTCTTT,TRBJ1-1,TRBV11-1,NA,few
CASSLSNYGYTF,TGTGCCAGCAGCTTATCCAACTATGGCTACACCTTC,TRBJ1-2,TRBV7-9,NA,NA
CASSEYWDDDGYTF,TGTGCCAGCAGTGAATACTGGGATGATGATGGCTACACCTTC,TRBJ1-2,TRBV25-1,NA,NA
CASTRTGGAWDTEAFF,TGCGCCAGCACCCGAACAGGGGGCGCGTGGGACACTGAAGCTTTCTTT,TRBJ1-1,TRBV4-3,TRBD1,NA
CASSLAAGAYDEQYF,TGTGCCAGCAGCCTAGCAGCAGGGGCTTACGACGAGCAGTACTTC,TRBJ2-7,TRBV9,NA,many
CASSEGPSGYGYTF,TGTGCCAGCAGCGAGGGGCCCTCGGGCTATGGCTACACCTTC,TRBJ1-2,TRBV9,NA,few
CASRYGNTIYF,TGTGCCAGCAGATATGGAAACACCATATATTTT,TRBJ1-3,TRBV6-5,NA,few
CASSPPGRTTDTQYF,TGTGCCAGCAGTCCCCCGGGACGGACCACAGATACGCAGTATTTT,TRBJ2-3,TRBV6-5,NA,few
CASSVSPGTLMNTEAFF,TGTGCCAGCAGCGTAAGTCCAGGGACCTTAATGAACACTGAAGCTTTCTTT,TRBJ1-1,TRBV9,NA,NA
CASSDGSGGYEQYF,TGTGCCAGCAGTGACGGTAGCGGGGGATACGAGCAGTACTTC,TRBJ2-7,TRBV2,TRBD2,NA
CASSPQGISNQPQHF,TGTGCCAGCAGCCCACAGGGGATTAGCAATCAGCCCCAGCATTTT,TRBJ1-5,TRBV7-6,TRBD1,many
CASNTRQGNYGYTF,TGTGCCAGCAATACTCGACAGGGGAACTATGGCTACACCTTC,TRBJ1-2,TRBV6-5,TRBD1,NA
CASSPLTGGWTEAFF,TGTGCCAGCAGCCCCCTGACAGGGGGTTGGACTGAAGCTTTCTTT,TRBJ1-1,TRBV5-6,TRBD1,NA
CSVDNRADGYTF,TGCAGCGTTGACAACAGGGCGGACGGCTACACCTTC,TRBJ1-2,TRBV29-1,NA,few
CAWSSGSTDTQYF,TGTGCCTGGAGCAGCGGTAGCACAGATACGCAGTATTTT,TRBJ2-3,TRBV30,NA,few
CASSPGLYNEQFF,TGTGCCAGCAGTCCGGGACTCTACAATGAGCAGTTCTTC,TRBJ2-1,TRBV6-5,NA,NA
CASSFSGTGMVSYEQYF,TGTGCCAGCAGCTTCTCGGGGACAGGGATGGTCTCCTACGAGCAGTACTTC,TRBJ2-7,TRBV11-3,TRBD1,few
CASSPGLAGGGVTDTQYF,TGTGCCAGCAGCCCCGGACTAGCGGGGGGAGGGGTCACAGATACGCAGTATTTT,TRBJ2-3,TRBV7-6,TRBD2,few
CATTQGYNYGYTF,TGTGCCACCACCCAGGGTTATAACTATGGCTACACCTTC,TRBJ1-2,TRBV15,NA,NA
CAWSVLGHQPQHF,TGTGCCTGGAGTGTACTTGGTCATCAGCCCCAGCATTTT,TRBJ1-5,TRBV30,NA,few
CASSAGQGAREQYF,TGTGCCAGCAGTGCAGGACAGGGGGCGAGGGAGCAGTACTTC,TRBJ2-7,TRBV6-5,TRBD1,many
CASSFRGRRVTGELFF,TGTGCCAGCAGCTTTAGGGGTAGAAGAGTCACCGGGGAGCTGTTTTTT,TRBJ2-2,TRBV5-6,NA,few
CASRRDSIQETQYF,TGTGCCAGTAGACGGGACAGCATCCAAGAGACCCAGTACTTC,TRBJ2-5,TRBV19,TRBD1,few
CASTRKGRGIGETQYF,TGTGCCAGCACTCGAAAAGGGCGAGGGATCGGAGAGACCCAGTACTTC,TRBJ2-5,TRBV4-2,NA,few
CASSWTSGSTDTQYF,TGTGCCAGCAGCTGGACTAGCGGGAGCACAGATACGCAGTATTTT,TRBJ2-3,TRBV11-2,TRBD2,few
CASSTPTGSPLHF,TGTGCCAGCTCGACTCCCACAGGGTCACCCCTCCACTTT,TRBJ1-6,TRBV25-1,NA,NA
CATSRAGTGAGYTF,TGTGCCACCAGCAGGGCCGGGACAGGGGCCGGCTACACCTTC,TRBJ1-2,TRBV15,TRBD1,NA
CASSPLTGGANEQYF,TGCGCCAGCAGCCCACTGACAGGGGGCGCGAACGAGCAGTACTTC,TRBJ2-7,TRBV4-3,TRBD1,few
CAWSVRAEGTQYF,TGTGCCTGGAGTGTACGAGCGGAGGGGACCCAGTACTTC,TRBJ2-5,TRBV30,NA,few
CASSDGLNTEAFF,TGTGCCAGCAGCGACGGTTTGAACACTGAAGCTTTCTTT,TRBJ1-1,TRBV14,NA,NA
CASSVPGQPQFF,TGTGCCAGCAGCGTTCCGGGACAGCCCCAGTTCTTC,TRBJ2-1,TRBV9,TRBD1,few
CACCPLAGGLYYNEQFF,TGTGCCTGTTGCCCACTAGCGGGGGGGCTCTATTACAATGAGCAGTTCTTC,TRBJ2-1,TRBV30,TRBD2,NA
CASSQDPQTDTQYF,TGTGCCAGCAGCCAAGATCCCCAGACAGATACGCAGTATTTT,TRBJ2-3,TRBV4-2,NA,NA
CASRIRAGSGTDTQYF,TGTGCCAGCAGGATCAGGGCAGGTTCGGGCACAGATACGCAGTATTTT,TRBJ2-3,TRBV2,NA,few
CASSAGGRLAAEQYF,TGTGCCAGCAGCGCGGGGGGAAGACTAGCGGCCGAGCAGTACTTC,TRBJ2-7,TRBV7-2,TRBD2,NA
CASAWGANSPLHF,TGTGCCTCGGCATGGGGGGCGAACTCACCCCTCCACTTT,TRBJ1-6,TRBV30,NA,NA
CAISDLTSGGTDTQYF,TGTGCCATCAGCGACCTGACTAGCGGGGGAACAGATACGCAGTATTTT,TRBJ2-3,TRBV10-3,TRBD2,NA
CSVAGIWETQYF,TGCAGCGTCGCCGGGATTTGGGAGACCCAGTACTTC,TRBJ2-5,TRBV29-1,NA,few
CASGLSPHRDTQYF,TGTGCTAGTGGTTTGTCCCCTCACCGGGATACGCAGTATTTT,TRBJ2-3,TRBV12-5,NA,NA
CASRDSYNSPLHF,TGTGCCAGCAGGGATTCATATAATTCACCCCTCCACTTT,TRBJ1-6,TRBV7-9,NA,NA
CASRQRGTEAFF,TGTGCCAGCAGACAGCGGGGGACTGAAGCTTTCTTT,TRBJ1-1,TRBV6-6,NA,few
CASSLGVVAREQYF,TGTGCCAGCAGCTTGGGGGTCGTGGCGAGGGAGCAGTACTTC,TRBJ2-7,TRBV7-2,NA,few
CAISPGQDEQYF,TGTGCCATCAGTCCGGGACAGGACGAGCAGTACTTC,TRBJ2-7,TRBV10-3,TRBD1,NA
CSQAGSIQYF,TGCAGCCAGGCGGGGAGCATTCAGTACTTC,TRBJ2-4,TRBV20-1,NA,few